These 20 T cell receptor beta chains came from one sample sequenced in a study of pediatric ulcerative colitis. Sequencing was performed with immunoSEQ multiplex PCR; in TCRdb, only in-frame clones are kept and a portion is missing. The table has approximately 60,000 clones, 80% to 90% seen once. The sample taken for sequencing was blood. The receptors originated from a boy between 10 and 17 years old with severe ulcerative colitis.

The rearrangement joins TRBV6-5 to TRBJ1-4; D is ambiguous. CDR3 length equals 14 residues. Trimming stripped 2 bases from V and 0 bases from J, with 4 bases between. The germline gives CDR1 MNHEY, CDR2 SVGAGI. CDR3 loop: CASSYGTTNEKLFF. DNA for the CDR3: TGTGCCAGCAGTTACGGGACAACTAATGAAAAACTGTTTTTT.

V usage is TRBV11-3 and J usage is TRBJ2-7; TRBD2 matches at 11 bases. The junction had 5 bases not matched to a gene; V was cut back by 5 bases and J by 2 bases. This CDR3 region has 15 residues. The germline V gene has CDR1 SGHNT and CDR2 YENEEA. This CDR3 reads CASSLTSGGTYEQYF. DNA for the CDR3: TGTGCCAGCAGCCTTACTAGCGGGGGAACCTACGAGCAGTACTTC.

The chain employs TRBV9 and TRBJ2-7; D may be TRBD1 or TRBD2 (6 bases each). Trimming took 3 bases from V and 0 from J, leaving 19 bases between them. Germline CDR1 reads SGDLS; CDR2 reads YYNGEE. The CDR3 runs to 17 residues. The CDR3 DNA reads TGTGCCAGCAGCGCCTACGAGGGGGGCCCGTCCTCCTACGAGCAGTACTTC. Its protein is CASSAYEGGPSSYEQYF.

This sequence joins TRBV11-3 and TRBJ2-3; tentatively, D is TRBD1 (6 bases). Germline V gives CDR1 SGHNT, CDR2 YENEEA. The V gene lost 2 bases and the J gene lost 5 bases, with 14 bases spanning the gap. The CDR3 extends over 15 amino acids. The CDR3 nucleotides read TGTGCCAGCAGCTTATTATCAGGGGTCAAAGATACGCAGTATTTT. This gives the protein CASSLLSGVKDTQYF.

V and J are TRBV30 and TRBJ1-4, with D possibly being TRBD1 (5 bases). The CDR3 is 14 amino acids. CDR1 GTSNPN and CDR2 SVGIG come from the germline V gene (reference sequence). V gave up 0 bases and J gave up 8 bases, with 13 bases separating them. The CDR3 DNA follows: TGTGCCTGGAGTGTACTGGGGGGGAGCGAAAAACTGTTTTTT. It yields the protein CAWSVLGGSEKLFF.

The CDR3 DNA sequence: TGTGCCAGCAGGCCCCAGGGGGAAGAGACCCAGTACTTC. This sequence encodes CASRPQGEETQYF. The chain combines TRBV25-1 with TRBJ2-5, with 7 bases that match TRBD1. The CDR3 loop spans 13 amino acids. The V gene end was trimmed by 6 bases and the J gene end by 3 bases; junction bases not matched to a gene: 4. The germline CDR1 and CDR2 sequences are MGHDK and SYGVNS.

V and J are TRBV5-6 and TRBJ1-2; maybe TRBD1 (5 bases). Trimming removed 3 bases at V and 5 bases at J, with 8 bases between. In germline, CDR1 is SGHDT, CDR2 YYEEEE. The CDR3 covers 12 residues. The DNA of the CDR3 is TGTGCCAGCAGCTCGGGACCGTATGGCTACACCTTC. Protein: CASSSGPYGYTF.

Details on this clone: The same CDR3 also results from other DNA sequences found in this sample. This chain joins TRBV30 and TRBJ1-3; the D is unclear. The CDR3 runs to 12 residues. V was shortened by 0 bases and J by 4 bases, with 4 bases between the two germline ends. Per germline, CDR1 GTSNPN and CDR2 SVGIG (reference sequence). As DNA, the CDR3 is TGTGCCTGGAGTGTACCAGGAAACACCATATATTTT. Encoded protein: CAWSVPGNTIYF.

The chain combines TRBV10-3 with TRBJ2-7; 12 bases are shared with TRBD2. Germline lookup yields CDR1 ENHRY and CDR2 SYGVKD. This CDR3 is 15 amino acids long. V dropped 2 bases and J dropped 6; count of bases not matched to a gene: 5. CDR3: CAISETPTSGSEQYF. The CDR3 nucleotides read TGTGCCATCAGTGAGACCCCGACTAGCGGGAGCGAGCAGTACTTC.

The J gene is TRBJ1-1, the V gene TRBV7-2; D unclear. Germline V lookup: CDR1 SGHTA, CDR2 FQGNSA. The germline V and J ends were trimmed by 0 bases and 2 bases, with 7 bases remaining between them. This CDR3 region has 14 residues. The CDR3 is CASSLAGANTEAFF. In DNA, the CDR3 is TGTGCCAGCAGCTTAGCCGGAGCTAACACTGAAGCTTTCTTT.

This chain links TRBV27 with TRBJ2-1; D unclear. The germline gives CDR1 MNHEY, CDR2 SMNVEV (reference sequence). V gave up 5 bases and J gave up 0 bases, with 11 bases separating them. CDR3 length: 15 amino acids. The CDR3 here is CASSAWRVSYNEQFF. For the CDR3, the DNA is TGTGCCAGCAGTGCGTGGAGAGTCTCCTACAATGAGCAGTTCTTC.

This clone was observed a few times. The chain couples TRBV1 to TRBJ1-5. TRBV1 has pseudogene status. The CDR3 has 18 amino acids. The CDR3 nucleotides read TGCACCAGCAGCCCAACAGCGGTCCCTCCTCAGGGCAATCAGCCCCAGCATTTT. Its translation: CTSSPTAVPPQGNQPQHF.

This chain uses TRBV5-4 with TRBJ1-1; the match to TRBD1 covers 10 bases. V gave up 5 bases and J gave up 0 bases; unmatched junction bases: 13. The CDR3 has 18 residues. The germline gives CDR1 SGHNT, CDR2 YYREEE (reference sequence). The CDR3 DNA reads as TGTGCCAGCAGGCCACCGGGACAGGGGACGACAATGAACACTGAAGCTTTCTTT. Translating it yields CASRPPGQGTTMNTEAFF. Based on the CDR3 plus reference TRBV5-4 and TRBJ1-1, the full variable domain is ETGVTQSPTHLIKTRGQQVTLRCSSQSGHNTVSWYQQALGQGPQFIFQYYREEENGRGNFPPRFSGLQFPNYSSELNVNALELDDSALYLCASRPPGQGTTMNTEAFFGQGTRLTVV.

On this clone itself: The same CDR3 is also encoded by other DNA sequences in this sample. The chain recombines TRBV29-1 with TRBJ1-2; D gene unclear. CDR1 SQVTM and CDR2 ANQGSEA come from the germline V gene. The CDR3 consists of 11 residues. Between the trimmed V and J ends, which lost 1 base and 3 bases, there was a span of 3 bases. CDR3 coding DNA: TGCAGCGTTGAAGGGGACTATGGCTACACCTTC. Translation gives CSVEGDYGYTF.

This clone was picked up one time. The V call is TRBV30, the J call TRBJ1-5; perhaps TRBD1 as D (6 bases). V shed 2 bases and J shed 6 bases, with 14 bases lying between them. CDR3 length: 14 amino acids. The germline V gene encodes CDR1 GTSNPN and CDR2 SVGIG (reference sequence). The CDR3 is CAWSKSGVVQPQHF. CDR3 in DNA: TGTGCCTGGAGTAAATCAGGGGTTGTTCAGCCCCAGCATTTT.

The J gene is TRBJ1-5, the V gene TRBV25-1; D is ambiguous. The CDR3 is made up of 13 amino acids. Germline lookup yields CDR1 MGHDK and CDR2 SYGVNS. The V end lost 3 bases, the J end lost 7 bases, and 10 bases lay between the germline ends. DNA for the CDR3: TGTGCCAGCAGTGATGGCGAGGCGCAGCCCCAGCATTTT. This translates into CASSDGEAQPQHF.

The rearrangement uses TRBV27 and TRBJ2-3; 11 bases agree with TRBD2. Germline CDR1 reads MNHEY; CDR2 reads SMNVEV (reference sequence). This CDR3 is 16 amino acids long. The V and J ends lost 5 bases and 2 bases, in that order; junction bases with no gene match: 6. In nucleotides, the CDR3 is TGTGCCAGCAGTCGTACTAGCGGGAGCGACACAGATACGCAGTATTTT. Translating it yields CASSRTSGSDTDTQYF.

V gene TRBV7-9 combines with J gene TRBJ2-1; 11 bases are shared with TRBD2. The CDR3 extends over 17 amino acids. V lost 5 bases, J lost 2 bases, and 8 bases stayed unmatched. The germline V gene encodes CDR1 SEHNR and CDR2 FQNEAQ (reference sequence). The CDR3 loop reads CASSLRLAGRAYNEQFF. The CDR3 DNA follows: TGTGCCAGCAGCCTCCGACTAGCGGGGAGGGCCTACAATGAGCAGTTCTTC.

V gene TRBV5-1 combines with J gene TRBJ1-4; 9 nucleotides match TRBD1. The CDR3 spans 16 residues. Looked up from germline, CDR1 is SGHRS and CDR2 is YFSETQ. J was trimmed by 8 bases and V by 4 bases; bases with no gene match: 12. The CDR3 spells CASSLTVGQGQEKLFF. DNA of the CDR3: TGCGCCAGCAGCCTTACGGTTGGACAGGGGCAAGAAAAACTGTTTTTT.

The J gene is TRBJ1-2, the V gene TRBV4-1; D is unclear. Germline V gene sequence: CDR1 MGHRA, CDR2 YSYEKL. The CDR3 spans 14 residues. With 1 base removed from V and 8 bases from J, the gap between germline ends came to 14 bases. CDR3 sequence reads: CASSQVVTEMGYTF. DNA for the CDR3: TGCGCCAGCAGCCAAGTGGTAACGGAGATGGGCTACACCTTC.